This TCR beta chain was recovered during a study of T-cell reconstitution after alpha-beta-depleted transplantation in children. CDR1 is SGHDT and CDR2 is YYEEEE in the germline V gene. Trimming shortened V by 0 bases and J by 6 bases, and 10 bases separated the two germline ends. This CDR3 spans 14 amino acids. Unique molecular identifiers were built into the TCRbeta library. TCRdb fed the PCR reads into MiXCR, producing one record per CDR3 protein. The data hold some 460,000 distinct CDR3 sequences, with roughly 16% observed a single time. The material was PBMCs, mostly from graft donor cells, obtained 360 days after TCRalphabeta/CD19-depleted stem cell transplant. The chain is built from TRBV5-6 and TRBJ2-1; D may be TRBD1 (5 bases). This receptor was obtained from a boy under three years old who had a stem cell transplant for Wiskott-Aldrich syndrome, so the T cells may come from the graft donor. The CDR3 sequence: CASSLGRVVNEQFF. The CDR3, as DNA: TGTGCCAGCAGCTTGGGCAGGGTGGTCAATGAGCAGTTCTTC.